What follows are 21 T cell receptor beta chains derived from one specimen sequenced in a study of Tregs in tolerant kidney transplant recipients. Libraries were prepared by immunoSEQ multiplex PCR; TCRdb keeps only in-frame clonotypes and omits some of them. Of about 83,000 clones listed, roughly 98% are singletons. Material: CD4+ T cells from blood, obtained before the transplant. These receptors were taken from a human donor who received a combined kidney and bone marrow transplant.

The CDR3 is CASSLVLRREETQYF. The CDR3 region has the DNA TGTGCCAGCAGCTTAGTCTTGCGGAGGGAAGAGACCCAGTACTTC. The rearrangement uses TRBV5-5 and TRBJ2-5, with TRBD2 as a possible D gene (6 bases). Trimming took 2 bases from V and 3 from J, leaving 14 bases between them. Looked up from germline, CDR1 is SGHKS and CDR2 is YYEKEE (reference sequence). The CDR3 sequence is 15 residues long.

This chain connects TRBV5-1 to TRBJ1-3; D call uncertain. V shed 1 base and J shed 4 bases, with 6 bases lying between them. This CDR3 contains 13 residues. Germline CDR1 SGHRS, CDR2 YFSETQ. CDR3 protein: CASSLKQGNTIYF. The CDR3 region has the DNA TGCGCCAGCAGCTTGAAACAGGGAAACACCATATATTTT.

As to this clone: Other nucleotide sequences in the sample specify the same CDR3. The CDR3 protein is CASSPLAGTDTQYF. In DNA, the CDR3 is TGTGCCAGCTCACCACTAGCGGGCACAGATACGCAGTATTTT. The chain has TRBV18 and TRBJ2-3; D may be TRBD2 (6 bases). Trimming cost V 1 base and J 1 base, with 6 bases left between them. Germline V gene sequence: CDR1 KGHSH, CDR2 LQKENI. This CDR3 is 14 amino acids long.

The chain links TRBV5-1 to TRBJ2-3; a weak D match, TRBD1 (6 bases). Trimming stripped 1 base from V and 1 base from J, with 16 bases between. CDR1 and CDR2 (germline): SGHRS, YFSETQ. The CDR3 is 17 amino acids. CDR3 nucleotides: TGCGCCAGCAGCTTGCGGACTCAGGGGTTTGGCACAGATACGCAGTATTTT. Translation: CASSLRTQGFGTDTQYF.

The chain is built from TRBV18 and TRBJ2-7; D perhaps matches TRBD2 (5 bases). Germline V CDR1 and CDR2: KGHSH, LQKENI. The CDR3 loop spans 14 amino acids. V lost 3 bases, J lost 12 bases, and 21 bases lay in between. CDR3 bases: TGTGCCAGCTCACCTTTAAACACGGACTTGCATCGGTACTTC. It translates to CASSPLNTDLHRYF.

This rearrangement joins TRBV10-3 to TRBJ2-3, with TRBD1 matching over 9 bases. Losses at the gene ends were 0 bases for V and 0 bases for J; bases not matched to a gene: 4. The CDR3 loop spans 17 amino acids. CDR1 is ENHRY and CDR2 is SYGVKD in the germline V gene. The CDR3: CAISESLGTGSTDTQYF. CDR3 bases: TGTGCCATCAGTGAGTCACTCGGGACAGGGAGCACAGATACGCAGTATTTT.

The genes are TRBV7-9 and TRBJ2-4, with D tentatively TRBD2 (5 bases). Trimming removed 1 base from V and 11 bases from J, with 9 bases in between. The germline V gene has CDR1 SEHNR and CDR2 FQNEAQ (reference sequence). The CDR3 is made up of 12 amino acids. The CDR3 nucleotides are TGTGCCAGCAGCTTAGAAGTTAGCGTTCAGTACTTC. It encodes CASSLEVSVQYF.

The chain recombines TRBV23-1 with TRBJ2-7; maybe TRBD2 (5 bases). TRBV23-1 is noted as an ORF with a role that remains uncertain. The CDR3 runs 16 residues. Trimming removed 0 bases from V and 2 bases from J, with 14 bases in between. The CDR3 loop reads CASSQSGRGKAYEQYF. CDR3 coding DNA: TGCGCCAGCAGTCAATCTGGCCGGGGTAAGGCCTACGAGCAGTACTTC.

This clone has only a few counts. V is TRBV25-1 and J is TRBJ2-1; D is unclear. Per germline, CDR1 MGHDK and CDR2 SYGVNS. The V gene lost 0 bases and the J gene lost 10 bases, with 10 bases spanning the gap. This CDR3 is built from 13 residues. CDR3 sequence: CASSEYEEKEQFF. The CDR3 region has the DNA TGTGCCAGCAGTGAATATGAGGAAAAGGAGCAGTTCTTC.

V is TRBV20-1 and J is TRBJ1-2; D possibly corresponds to TRBD1 (5 bases). This CDR3 contains 10 residues. CDR1 and CDR2 (germline): DFQATT, SNEGSKA (reference sequence). V was cut by 4 bases and J by 6 bases, with 6 bases left in between. The CDR3 bases are TGCAGTGCTACAGGGAATGGCTACACCTTC. Translation: CSATGNGYTF.

CDR3 protein: CASSEHGTSGIGETQYF. CDR3 DNA sequence: TGTGCCAGCAGCGAACACGGGACTAGCGGGATAGGGGAGACCCAGTACTTC. The V and J genes are TRBV7-2 and TRBJ2-5; 13 nucleotides agree with TRBD2. The CDR3 length is 17 residues. With 5 bases clipped from V and 5 bases from J, the junction kept 11 bases outside the gene matches. CDR1 is SGHTA, CDR2 FQGNSA, per germline. The entire variable domain, with the rest obtained from reference TRBV7-2 and TRBJ2-5, is as follows: GAGVSQSPSNKVTEKGKDVELRCDPISGHTALYWYRQSLGQGLEFLIYFQGNSAPDKSGLPSDRFSAERTGGSVSTLTIQRTQQEDSAVYLCASSEHGTSGIGETQYFGPGTRLLVL.

The chain uses TRBV30 and TRBJ1-2; D not certain. The CDR3 length is 14 residues. Germline CDR1 and CDR2: GTSNPN and SVGIG (reference sequence). V lost 5 bases to trimming and J lost 3 bases, with 16 bases between them. The CDR3 is CAWARAWGYYGYTF. The CDR3 DNA follows: TGTGCCTGGGCGAGGGCATGGGGATACTATGGCTACACCTTC.

The chain is built from TRBV18 and TRBJ2-3; the D is unclear. Germline assignment: CDR1 KGHSH and CDR2 LQKENI. CDR3 length: 15 residues. V dropped 6 bases and J dropped 0 bases, with 13 bases sitting between them. The CDR3 here is CASSLQQTSTDTQYF. The CDR3 DNA reads TGTGCCAGCTCGCTGCAACAGACAAGCACAGATACGCAGTATTTT.

The V call is TRBV7-9, the J call TRBJ2-7; 9 bases fit TRBD2. Trimming cost V 1 base and J 3 bases; bases outside gene matches: 7. Germline V gene data show CDR1 as SEHNR and CDR2 as FQNEAQ (reference sequence). This CDR3 spans 16 amino acids. In nucleotides, the CDR3 is TGTGCCAGCAGCTTAGGGGGGCGGGAGGGTTTCTACGAGCAGTACTTC. This gives the protein CASSLGGREGFYEQYF.

This chain links TRBV30 with TRBJ2-5, with a possible D match to TRBD2 (5 bases). V gave up 3 bases and J gave up 2 bases, with 10 bases separating them. The germline V gene has CDR1 GTSNPN and CDR2 SVGIG (reference sequence). This CDR3 contains 13 residues. CDR3 nucleotide sequence: TGTGCCTGGAGGACTACTGCGCAAGAGACCCAGTACTTC. Its protein is CAWRTTAQETQYF.

The chain uses TRBV14 and TRBJ2-3; 8 nucleotides match TRBD1. V dropped 4 bases and J dropped 0; count of bases not matched to a gene: 9. The CDR3 runs to 17 residues. Germline V gene data show CDR1 as SGHDN and CDR2 as FVKESK. The CDR3, as DNA: TGTGCCAGCAGCCGCTATTGGGACAGGTCGAGCACAGATACGCAGTATTTT. It is translated as CASSRYWDRSSTDTQYF.

The chain recombines TRBV7-9 with TRBJ2-1; 7 bases are shared with TRBD1. J lost 4 bases, V lost 3 bases, and 6 bases had no gene match. Germline V gene sequence: CDR1 SEHNR, CDR2 FQNEAQ (reference sequence). This CDR3 is built from 15 residues. The CDR3 DNA reads TGTGCCAGCAGCTTCGACAGGGATGGTTACAATGAGCAGTTCTTC. This sequence encodes CASSFDRDGYNEQFF.

The chain recombines TRBV5-4 with TRBJ1-2, with 10 nucleotides matching TRBD1. The germline V gene encodes CDR1 SGHNT and CDR2 YYREEE (reference sequence). CDR3 length equals 15 residues. Germline trimming cut 0 bases from V and 1 base from J; bases unmatched to any gene: 0. This CDR3 reads CASSLGTGGNYGYTF. CDR3 coding DNA: TGTGCCAGCAGCTTGGGGACAGGGGGTAACTATGGCTACACCTTC.

The rearrangement uses TRBV9 and TRBJ2-7; TRBD1 is a possible D gene (6 bases). Germline CDR1 reads SGDLS; CDR2 reads YYNGEE. The CDR3 covers 14 residues. Deletions cut 1 base from V and 0 bases from J, with 8 bases between. The CDR3 DNA is TGTGCCAGCAGCGTAAGGACAGACTCCTACGAGCAGTACTTC. It specifies CASSVRTDSYEQYF.

In this sample, this clone turned up once. The CDR3 loop reads CATDRGGSDTQYF. The CDR3 DNA is TGTGCCACGGACAGGGGGGGCTCAGATACGCAGTATTTT. This chain joins TRBV15 and TRBJ2-3, with 10 bases matching TRBD1. This CDR3 region has 13 residues. Germline V gene sequence: CDR1 LNHNV, CDR2 YYDKDF (reference sequence). V was clipped by 9 bases and J by 4 bases; unmatched bases: 4.

The V call is TRBV6-1, the J call TRBJ1-1; 7 bases agree with TRBD1. Germline lookup yields CDR1 MNHNS and CDR2 SASEGT. This CDR3 is 14 amino acids long. Trimming at V came to 10 bases and at J to 0 bases, leaving 8 bases not matched to a gene. CDR3 nucleotides: TGTGCCACCGGGACAGTCAAGGTGAACACTGAAGCTTTCTTT. Translated, it gives CATGTVKVNTEAFF.